These T cell receptor beta chains were read from a single sample in a study of cytomegalovirus exposure and HLA in healthy donors. The table came from immunoSEQ multiplex PCR; TCRdb's copy has only in-frame clones and leaves some out. The sample has roughly 120,000 clones; around 80% are singletons. Sequenced material: PBMCs. The receptors here all came from a human donor in good health. Each CDR3 is given with its conserved first and last residue. Each record gives: CDR3 DNA, CDR3 protein, V gene, J gene, clone size, D gene. A D gene is named only where the DNA matches it firmly. Expanded clones are given a class, and other clones once, few, many or no size at all.

CDR3nt: TGCGCCAGCAGCTTGGATCCAGGCCAGGGCGGCGAGCAGTACTTC; CDR3aa: CASSLDPGQGGEQYF; v_gene: TRBV5-1; j_gene: TRBJ2-7; abundance: -; d_gene: -
CDR3nt: TGTGCCAGCAGTTACATGAGTCAGGGCGCACAGCCCCAGCATTTT; CDR3aa: CASSYMSQGAQPQHF; v_gene: TRBV6-6; j_gene: TRBJ1-5; abundance: -; d_gene: -
CDR3nt: TGTGCCAGCAGGGAGCGGAGCTCCTACAATGAGCAGTTCTTC; CDR3aa: CASRERSSYNEQFF; v_gene: TRBV6-5; j_gene: TRBJ2-1; abundance: -; d_gene: -
CDR3nt: TGTGCCAGCAGGACAGGGGGCGCTTCCACAGATACGCAGTATTTT; CDR3aa: CASRTGGASTDTQYF; v_gene: TRBV2; j_gene: TRBJ2-3; abundance: few; d_gene: TRBD1
CDR3nt: TGCGCCAGCAGCTTGGCCATGTATGTGCGGGGGGGCACAGATACGCAGTATTTT; CDR3aa: CASSLAMYVRGGTDTQYF; v_gene: TRBV5-1; j_gene: TRBJ2-3; abundance: -; d_gene: TRBD2
CDR3nt: TGTGCCATCAGTGAGTCCACAGGGTCCTCCTACGAGCAGTACTTC; CDR3aa: CAISESTGSSYEQYF; v_gene: TRBV10-3; j_gene: TRBJ2-7; abundance: -; d_gene: -
CDR3nt: TGTGCCAGCAGCTGGGGCTCGGGCTCAGCCTATGGCTACACCTTC; CDR3aa: CASSWGSGSAYGYTF; v_gene: TRBV7-9; j_gene: TRBJ1-2; abundance: few; d_gene: -
CDR3nt: TGTGCCAGCAGCCCCCGGGGGGCCGCAAGCACAGATACGCAGTATTTT; CDR3aa: CASSPRGAASTDTQYF; v_gene: TRBV9; j_gene: TRBJ2-3; abundance: -; d_gene: -
CDR3nt: TGTGCCACCAGCAGCTCTAGCGGGGGGGCCGATGATGAGCAGTTCTTC; CDR3aa: CATSSSSGGADDEQFF; v_gene: TRBV15; j_gene: TRBJ2-1; abundance: -; d_gene: TRBD2
CDR3nt: TGTGCCATCAGTGAGTCTGTAAGCGGGGGGACCTACTACGAGCAGTACTTC; CDR3aa: CAISESVSGGTYYEQYF; v_gene: TRBV10-3; j_gene: TRBJ2-7; abundance: -; d_gene: TRBD2
CDR3nt: TGTGCCAGCAGCTGGCCGGGACAGGGGGCCTCCTTC; CDR3aa: CASSWPGQGASF; v_gene: TRBV5-6; j_gene: TRBJ1-2; abundance: -; d_gene: TRBD1
CDR3nt: TGCGCCAGCAGCTTTGGACAGGGGGCCGACGAGCAGTACTTC; CDR3aa: CASSFGQGADEQYF; v_gene: TRBV5-1; j_gene: TRBJ2-7; abundance: -; d_gene: TRBD1
CDR3nt: TGTGCCAGCAGTCGGGACAGGGGGCACCCTTACGAGCAGTACTTC; CDR3aa: CASSRDRGHPYEQYF; v_gene: TRBV28; j_gene: TRBJ2-7; abundance: once; d_gene: TRBD1
CDR3nt: TGTGCCAGCAGCATTCGACAGGGGACCCAGTACTTC; CDR3aa: CASSIRQGTQYF; v_gene: TRBV5-4; j_gene: TRBJ2-5; abundance: -; d_gene: TRBD1
CDR3nt: TGTGCCAGCAGCCCGACGACTAGCGGAAAGGAGACCCAGTACTTC; CDR3aa: CASSPTTSGKETQYF; v_gene: TRBV4-2; j_gene: TRBJ2-5; abundance: -; d_gene: TRBD2
CDR3nt: TGTGCCAGCTTAAAACAGGGTGGGAGAACTGAAGCTTTCTTT; CDR3aa: CASLKQGGRTEAFF; v_gene: TRBV5-4; j_gene: TRBJ1-1; abundance: -; d_gene: -
CDR3nt: TGTGCCAGCAGAACAGGGACACTGATGAACACTGAAGCTTTCTTT; CDR3aa: CASRTGTLMNTEAFF; v_gene: TRBV7-9; j_gene: TRBJ1-1; abundance: few; d_gene: -
CDR3nt: TGTGCCAGCAGCCTTACAGGGTTTTACGAGCAGTACTTC; CDR3aa: CASSLTGFYEQYF; v_gene: TRBV27; j_gene: TRBJ2-7; abundance: -; d_gene: -
CDR3nt: TGTGCCAGCAGCGCCCCGGGACAGGGGTCTGGCTACACCTTC; CDR3aa: CASSAPGQGSGYTF; v_gene: TRBV7-2; j_gene: TRBJ1-2; abundance: -; d_gene: TRBD1
CDR3nt: TGTGCCAGCAGCGGCCTAGCAGATACGCAGTATTTT; CDR3aa: CASSGLADTQYF; v_gene: TRBV11-3; j_gene: TRBJ2-3; abundance: -; d_gene: -
CDR3nt: TGCGCCAGCAGCGGACGAACAGGGGGCGCATTCCCTGGCTACACCTTC; CDR3aa: CASSGRTGGAFPGYTF; v_gene: TRBV5-1; j_gene: TRBJ1-2; abundance: -; d_gene: TRBD1
CDR3nt: TGTGCTAGTGGTTTGTTGACAGCCCCTGGGGCCAACGTCCTGACTTTC; CDR3aa: CASGLLTAPGANVLTF; v_gene: TRBV12-5; j_gene: TRBJ2-6; abundance: once; d_gene: -
CDR3nt: TGTGCCAGTAGTATTTTGCGCAGCGGGGGGGCCGATGAGCAGTTCTTC; CDR3aa: CASSILRSGGADEQFF; v_gene: TRBV19; j_gene: TRBJ2-1; abundance: -; d_gene: TRBD2
CDR3nt: TGCGCCAGCATGCGGGGGCGCAGGGCCTACGAGCAGTACTTC; CDR3aa: CASMRGRRAYEQYF; v_gene: TRBV5-1; j_gene: TRBJ2-7; abundance: -; d_gene: -
CDR3nt: TGTGCCAGCAGACTTGGACAGCTCAATCAGCCCCAGCATTTT; CDR3aa: CASRLGQLNQPQHF; v_gene: TRBV28; j_gene: TRBJ1-5; abundance: few; d_gene: -
CDR3nt: TGTGCCAGCAGCTTACGGGGGGGCACTGAAGCTTTCTTT; CDR3aa: CASSLRGGTEAFF; v_gene: TRBV7-9; j_gene: TRBJ1-1; abundance: -; d_gene: -
CDR3nt: TGCGCCAGCAGCCAAGGGCTATCCGCGGGAACTGAAGCTTTCTTT; CDR3aa: CASSQGLSAGTEAFF; v_gene: TRBV4-1; j_gene: TRBJ1-1; abundance: -; d_gene: -
CDR3nt: TGTGCCAGTAGTGAGAACAGGGGGCACTACAATGAGCAGTTCTTC; CDR3aa: CASSENRGHYNEQFF; v_gene: TRBV19; j_gene: TRBJ2-1; abundance: once; d_gene: TRBD1
CDR3nt: TGTGCCAGCAGTTTCCAGGGGACTACAACTAATGAAAAACTGTTTTTT; CDR3aa: CASSFQGTTTNEKLFF; v_gene: TRBV6-5; j_gene: TRBJ1-4; abundance: few; d_gene: -
CDR3nt: TGTGCCAGCAGCCCCCCGGGTCAGGGCCAAGAGACCCAGTACTTC; CDR3aa: CASSPPGQGQETQYF; v_gene: TRBV5-4; j_gene: TRBJ2-5; abundance: -; d_gene: -
CDR3nt: TGCAGCGTTGAAGATCTGTTTCTCCACGGGGAGACCCAGTACTTC; CDR3aa: CSVEDLFLHGETQYF; v_gene: TRBV29-1; j_gene: TRBJ2-5; abundance: -; d_gene: -
CDR3nt: TGCGCCAGCAGCTTGGGGGCGAGCTCTGGGGCCAACGTCCTGACTTTC; CDR3aa: CASSLGASSGANVLTF; v_gene: TRBV5-1; j_gene: TRBJ2-6; abundance: few; d_gene: -
CDR3nt: TGCGCCGGTTTGGCGGTACAGCGGGGGACAACAGATACGCAGTATTTT; CDR3aa: CAGLAVQRGTTDTQYF; v_gene: TRBV10-1; j_gene: TRBJ2-3; abundance: -; d_gene: TRBD2
CDR3nt: TGTGCCAGCAGCTTAGAGTCAGCCTACGAGCAGTACTTC; CDR3aa: CASSLESAYEQYF; v_gene: TRBV7-9; j_gene: TRBJ2-7; abundance: -; d_gene: -
CDR3nt: TGTGCCAGCAGCTTAAATCAGGGCGGGGGCTATGGCTACACCTTC; CDR3aa: CASSLNQGGGYGYTF; v_gene: TRBV7-9; j_gene: TRBJ1-2; abundance: -; d_gene: -
CDR3nt: TGTGCCAGTAGGACCGACTCTCAGGGCCTTGATCAGCCCCAGCATTTT; CDR3aa: CASRTDSQGLDQPQHF; v_gene: TRBV19; j_gene: TRBJ1-5; abundance: once; d_gene: -
CDR3nt: TGTGCCAGCAGCCATTTGGAGGGGGGGCCCCACGAGCAGTACTTC; CDR3aa: CASSHLEGGPHEQYF; v_gene: TRBV9; j_gene: TRBJ2-7; abundance: -; d_gene: -
CDR3nt: TGTGCCAGCAGTGAACTAGCGGGGGGGCAAGAGACCCAGTACTTC; CDR3aa: CASSELAGGQETQYF; v_gene: TRBV6-4; j_gene: TRBJ2-5; abundance: few; d_gene: TRBD2
CDR3nt: TGTGCCAGCCGAGGGACAGTGAACACTGAAGCTTTCTTT; CDR3aa: CASRGTVNTEAFF; v_gene: TRBV27; j_gene: TRBJ1-1; abundance: -; d_gene: TRBD1
CDR3nt: TGCAGCGTTGCCCCCAGGGAGAACACTGAAGCTTTCTTT; CDR3aa: CSVAPRENTEAFF; v_gene: TRBV29-1; j_gene: TRBJ1-1; abundance: -; d_gene: -
CDR3nt: TGTGCCAGCAGCTTAGGGTGGCGGGGAGTCCAAGAGACCCAGTACTTC; CDR3aa: CASSLGWRGVQETQYF; v_gene: TRBV11-2; j_gene: TRBJ2-5; abundance: once; d_gene: -
CDR3nt: TGTGCCAGCAGCGGGGGGACTAGCGGGGGCCTAGCCAAAAACATTCAGTACTTC; CDR3aa: CASSGGTSGGLAKNIQYF; v_gene: TRBV9; j_gene: TRBJ2-4; abundance: -; d_gene: TRBD2
CDR3nt: TGTGCCAGCAGTGAAGAGGCGTCAGCGACGCGGGAGCAGTACTTC; CDR3aa: CASSEEASATREQYF; v_gene: TRBV6-1; j_gene: TRBJ2-7; abundance: -; d_gene: -
CDR3nt: TGTGCCAGCAGCTCAACCAGGGGGTACGAGCAGTACTTC; CDR3aa: CASSSTRGYEQYF; v_gene: TRBV28; j_gene: TRBJ2-7; abundance: -; d_gene: TRBD1
CDR3nt: TGTGCCAGCTCCGGTGGGGCTCGGGAGCAGTTCTTC; CDR3aa: CASSGGAREQFF; v_gene: TRBV18; j_gene: TRBJ2-1; abundance: -; d_gene: -
CDR3nt: TGTGCCAGCAGCTCACTACCGACAGGGGGCTTGGGCGGCTACACCTTC; CDR3aa: CASSSLPTGGLGGYTF; v_gene: TRBV5-6; j_gene: TRBJ1-2; abundance: -; d_gene: TRBD1
CDR3nt: TGCGCCAGCAGCTTGGATAGCAGCCCGACTCAGCCCCAGCATTTT; CDR3aa: CASSLDSSPTQPQHF; v_gene: TRBV5-1; j_gene: TRBJ1-5; abundance: -; d_gene: -
CDR3nt: TGCGCCAGCAGCCAAGGACAGTTCACCTATGGCTACACCTTC; CDR3aa: CASSQGQFTYGYTF; v_gene: TRBV4-1; j_gene: TRBJ1-2; abundance: -; d_gene: -
CDR3nt: TGTGCCAGCAGCCCCTCGGGAGGCTATGGCTACACCTTC; CDR3aa: CASSPSGGYGYTF; v_gene: TRBV2; j_gene: TRBJ1-2; abundance: -; d_gene: -
CDR3nt: TGCAGCGCGAGGACAGGAGAAGAGACCCAGTACTTC; CDR3aa: CSARTGEETQYF; v_gene: TRBV29-1; j_gene: TRBJ2-5; abundance: -; d_gene: TRBD1
CDR3nt: TGTGCCAGCAGTGAAGGGTACAGGAGGGGGAACACTGAAGCTTTCTTT; CDR3aa: CASSEGYRRGNTEAFF; v_gene: TRBV6-1; j_gene: TRBJ1-1; abundance: -; d_gene: -
CDR3nt: TGCGCCAGCAGCCACGACAGTCCTAGCACAGATACGCAGTATTTT; CDR3aa: CASSHDSPSTDTQYF; v_gene: TRBV5-1; j_gene: TRBJ2-3; abundance: -; d_gene: -
CDR3nt: TGTGCCAGCAGCTTAGCCGGGAACGAGCAGTACTTC; CDR3aa: CASSLAGNEQYF; v_gene: TRBV11-2; j_gene: TRBJ2-7; abundance: -; d_gene: -
CDR3nt: TGTGCCAGCAGGGCAGGGGGTCTGACTGAAGCTTTCTTT; CDR3aa: CASRAGGLTEAFF; v_gene: TRBV27; j_gene: TRBJ1-1; abundance: -; d_gene: TRBD1
CDR3nt: TGTGCCACCCTGGACAGGGAATATACTGGCTACACCTTC; CDR3aa: CATLDREYTGYTF; v_gene: TRBV5-4; j_gene: TRBJ1-2; abundance: once; d_gene: TRBD1
CDR3nt: TGTGCCAGCAGCTTGCGTTGGACTTTAACTGAAGCTTTCTTT; CDR3aa: CASSLRWTLTEAFF; v_gene: TRBV7-2; j_gene: TRBJ1-1; abundance: few; d_gene: -
CDR3nt: TGTTCCAGCAGCTATAGACTTGATGAGCAGTTCTTC; CDR3aa: CSSSYRLDEQFF; v_gene: TRBV7-9; j_gene: TRBJ2-1; abundance: -; d_gene: -
CDR3nt: TGTGCCAGCAGTTTATACAGGGGGCTTTCCTACGAGCAGTACTTC; CDR3aa: CASSLYRGLSYEQYF; v_gene: TRBV28; j_gene: TRBJ2-7; abundance: -; d_gene: TRBD1
CDR3nt: TGTGCCAGCAGCGAGTTAACAGGCGCCCCCTACTACGAGCAGTACTTC; CDR3aa: CASSELTGAPYYEQYF; v_gene: TRBV9; j_gene: TRBJ2-7; abundance: -; d_gene: -